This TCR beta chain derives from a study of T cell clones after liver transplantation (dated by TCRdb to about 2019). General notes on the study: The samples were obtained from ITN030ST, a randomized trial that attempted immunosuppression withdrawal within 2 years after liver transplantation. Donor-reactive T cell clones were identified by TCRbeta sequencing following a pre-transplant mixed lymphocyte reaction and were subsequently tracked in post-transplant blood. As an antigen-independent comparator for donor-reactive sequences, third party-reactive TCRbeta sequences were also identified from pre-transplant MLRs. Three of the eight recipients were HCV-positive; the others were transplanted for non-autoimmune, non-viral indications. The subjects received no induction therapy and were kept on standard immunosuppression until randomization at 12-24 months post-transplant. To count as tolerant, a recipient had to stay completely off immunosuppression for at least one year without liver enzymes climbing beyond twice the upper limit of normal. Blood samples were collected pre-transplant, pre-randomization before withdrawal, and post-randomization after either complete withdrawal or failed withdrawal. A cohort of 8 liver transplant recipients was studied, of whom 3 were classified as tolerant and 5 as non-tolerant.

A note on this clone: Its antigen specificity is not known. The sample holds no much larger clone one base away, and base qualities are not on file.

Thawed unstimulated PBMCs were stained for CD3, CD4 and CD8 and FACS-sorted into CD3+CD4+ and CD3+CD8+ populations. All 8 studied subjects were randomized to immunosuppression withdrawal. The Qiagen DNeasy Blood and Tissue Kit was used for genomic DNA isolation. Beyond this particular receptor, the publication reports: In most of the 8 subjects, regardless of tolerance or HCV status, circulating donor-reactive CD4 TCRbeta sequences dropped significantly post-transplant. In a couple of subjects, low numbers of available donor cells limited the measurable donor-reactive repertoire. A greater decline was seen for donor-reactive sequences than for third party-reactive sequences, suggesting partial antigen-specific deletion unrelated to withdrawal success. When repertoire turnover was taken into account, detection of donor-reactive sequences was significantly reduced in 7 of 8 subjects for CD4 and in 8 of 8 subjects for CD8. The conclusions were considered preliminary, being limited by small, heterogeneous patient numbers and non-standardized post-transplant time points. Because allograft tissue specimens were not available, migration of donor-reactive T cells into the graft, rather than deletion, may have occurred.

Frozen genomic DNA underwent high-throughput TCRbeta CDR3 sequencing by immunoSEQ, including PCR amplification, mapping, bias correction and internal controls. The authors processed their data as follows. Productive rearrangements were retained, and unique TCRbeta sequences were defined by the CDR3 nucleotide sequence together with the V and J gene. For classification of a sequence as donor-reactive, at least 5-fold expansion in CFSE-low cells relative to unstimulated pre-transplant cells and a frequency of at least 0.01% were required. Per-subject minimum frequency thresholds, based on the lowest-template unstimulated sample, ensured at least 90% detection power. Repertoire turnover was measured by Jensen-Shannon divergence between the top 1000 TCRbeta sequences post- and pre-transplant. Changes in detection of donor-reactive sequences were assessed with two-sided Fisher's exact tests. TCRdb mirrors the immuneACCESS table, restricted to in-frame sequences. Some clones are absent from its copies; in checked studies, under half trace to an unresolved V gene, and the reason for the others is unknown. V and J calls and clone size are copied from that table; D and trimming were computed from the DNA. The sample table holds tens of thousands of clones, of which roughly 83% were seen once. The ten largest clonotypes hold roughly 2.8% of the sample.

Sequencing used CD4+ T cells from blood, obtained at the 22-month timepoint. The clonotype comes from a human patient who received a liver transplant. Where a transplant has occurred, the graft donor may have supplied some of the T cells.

The sequenced DNA: TGTGCCAGCAGCCACGATAGTTATAGCTCCTACAATGAGCAGTTCTTC. Translated, it reads CASSHDSYSSYNEQFF. The chain links TRBV11-2 with TRBJ2-1, with the D gene not clear enough to name. The cysteine opens and the phenylalanine closes a CDR3 of 16 amino acids. The CDR3 DNA has 48 bases and is translated from base 1. At the junction V is shortened by 5 bases and J by 0 bases, with 14 bases in between. The germline V gene gives CDR1 as SGHAT and CDR2 as FQNNGV.